These T cell receptor beta chains were read from a single sample in a study of T-cell memory formation after mild COVID-19. TCRdb independently ran MiXCR on the 5' RACE reads; one entry per CDR3 protein. The sample contains fewer than 500,000 distinct CDR3 sequences, roughly 25% of which appear only once. The sample was PBMCs or a T cell subset sorted from them (not recorded which). These receptors were obtained from an adult woman who had mild COVID-19 (a few samples of this study predate the infection). Cell type and time point are not known. The CDR3 runs from the conserved cysteine through the conserved F or W. The D gene is left open where the match is weak. Only part of the rows carry a size: once, few, many, or a class if the clone is expanded.

D gene,V gene,J gene,clone size,CDR3 DNA,CDR3 protein
TRBD2,TRBV11-3,TRBJ2-1,.,TGTGCCAGCAGCAGGGAGGGTAACAATGAGCAGTTCTTC,CASSREGNNEQFF
.,TRBV24-1,TRBJ2-1,.,TGTGCCACCAGTGAAGGGGGGGATAGTTGGAACAATGAGCAGTTCTTC,CATSEGGDSWNNEQFF
.,TRBV4-1,TRBJ2-2,few,TGCGCCAGCAGCCAGGAGGACAGGAACACCGGGGAGCTGTTTTTT,CASSQEDRNTGELFF
TRBD1,TRBV25-1,TRBJ2-5,.,TGTGCCAGCAGTGACCCCGGGACAGGAGAGACCCAGTACTTC,CASSDPGTGETQYF
.,TRBV29-1,TRBJ1-2,once,TGCAGCGTCACGGACCGGCAAGCTAACTATGGCTACACCTTC,CSVTDRQANYGYTF
.,TRBV6-2/TRBV6-3,TRBJ1-1,few,TGTGCCAGCAGCCGCCGTGACAGACCAAGGAACACTGAAGCTTTCTTT,CASSRRDRPRNTEAFF
TRBD1,TRBV6-2/TRBV6-3,TRBJ1-1,.,TGTGCCAGCAGGGGACAGGGCTTGAACACTGAAGCTTTCTTT,CASRGQGLNTEAFF
TRBD1,TRBV7-3,TRBJ2-7,.,TGTGCCAGCAGCTTAGAGGGACAGGTACCCTACGAGCAGTACTTC,CASSLEGQVPYEQYF
.,TRBV9,TRBJ2-2,.,TGTGCCAGCAGCGCCGGGACACAAAACACCGGGGAGCTGTTTTTT,CASSAGTQNTGELFF
.,TRBV5-1,TRBJ1-1,few,TGCGCCAGCACACTCCCCGGTTTCGCTGAAGCTTTCTTT,CASTLPGFAEAFF
.,TRBV5-6,TRBJ1-5,.,TGTGCCAGCACCAGCGGGCAGAGCAATCAGCCCCAGCATTTT,CASTSGQSNQPQHF
TRBD2,TRBV9,TRBJ2-1,.,TGTGCCAGCAGCGAGGGGACTAGCTCCTACAATGAGCAGTTCTTC,CASSEGTSSYNEQFF
.,TRBV12-3/TRBV12-4,TRBJ2-2,few,TGTGCCAGCACAGGTGTCGGGGAGCTGTTTTTT,CASTGVGELFF
.,TRBV12-3/TRBV12-4,TRBJ2-3,few,TGTGCCAGCACCCCGGCAAGAGATACGCAGTATTTT,CASTPARDTQYF
.,TRBV7-9,TRBJ1-4,few,TGTGCCAGCAGCTTAGACGGGGGCATAATAGCTGAAAAACTGTTTTTT,CASSLDGGIIAEKLFF
.,TRBV9,TRBJ2-7,few,TGTGCCAGTAACGGGGTCGATGACGAGCAGTACTTC,CASNGVDDEQYF
.,TRBV12-3/TRBV12-4,TRBJ2-7,.,TGTGCCAGCAGCCCCGGGGTTTACGAGCAGTACTTC,CASSPGVYEQYF
.,TRBV12-3/TRBV12-4,TRBJ1-3,.,TGTGCCAGCAGTTTACAGGCCGGGCTTCTAACTGGAAACACCATATATTTT,CASSLQAGLLTGNTIYF
.,TRBV18,TRBJ2-5,.,TGTGCCAGCTCACCCCCGGACAGCAAAGAGACCCAGTACTTC,CASSPPDSKETQYF
TRBD2,TRBV20-1,TRBJ2-7,.,TGCAGTGCTAGATCGCCCGGGACTAGGGGCCCCACCTACGAGCAGTACTTC,CSARSPGTRGPTYEQYF
.,TRBV6-1,TRBJ1-5,few,TGTGCCAGCACTTTCTCCCCAAGGGACCAAGGGGCCTTT,CASTFSPRDQGAF
.,TRBV7-9,TRBJ2-2,few,TGTGCCAGCGGCTTCGTGAGGGGTGACACCGGGGAGCTGTTTTTT,CASGFVRGDTGELFF
.,TRBV7-2,TRBJ2-2,few,TGTGCCAGCGGGTGGACGTACACCGGGGAGCTGTTTTTT,CASGWTYTGELFF
TRBD2,TRBV11-2,TRBJ2-7,many,TGTGCCAGCAGCTTAGTATCTAGCGGGAGGCCCGAGCAGTACTTC,CASSLVSSGRPEQYF
TRBD1,TRBV7-2,TRBJ1-2,.,TGTGCCAGCAGCAGGGGGCGGATTACGGGCTACACCTTC,CASSRGRITGYTF
.,TRBV9,TRBJ2-6,.,TGTGCCAGCAGTCCAGGGATCTCTGGGGCCAACGTCCTGACTTTC,CASSPGISGANVLTF
.,TRBV24-1,TRBJ1-5,once,TGTGCCACTCAGACAGGAGGGGATGGCAATCAGCCCCAGCATTTT,CATQTGGDGNQPQHF
.,TRBV14,TRBJ2-1,many,TGTGCCAGCAGCCCAGTACCGGTGGGGCGGGACAATGAGCAGTTCTTC,CASSPVPVGRDNEQFF
TRBD2,TRBV30,TRBJ2-2,few,TGTGCCTCCCGGGTAGCGGGAGTTGCGAACACCGGGGAGCTGTTTTTT,CASRVAGVANTGELFF
.,TRBV9,TRBJ1-1,.,TGTGCCAGCAGCACCTTGACAGTCCTCAAACATTTCTTT,CASSTLTVLKHFF
TRBD2,TRBV12-3/TRBV12-4,TRBJ2-1,.,TGTGCCAGCAGTTTTATACTAGCGGAGTACAATGAGCAGTTCTTC,CASSFILAEYNEQFF
TRBD1,TRBV6-5,TRBJ1-2,.,TGTGCCAGCCGGACAGGTGCACGGAGGGGGGCCCGAGGCTACACCTTC,CASRTGARRGARGYTF
TRBD2,TRBV19,TRBJ2-1,few,TGTGCCAGTAGGAGGGAGGGCCTCAATGAGCAGTTCTTC,CASRREGLNEQFF
.,TRBV25-1,TRBJ2-5,.,TGTGCCAGCAGCCCGGTAGGTCTGACCCAGTACTTC,CASSPVGLTQYF
.,TRBV13,TRBJ1-4,.,TGTGCCAGCAGCTTACGGGGGGGTGAAAAACTGTTTTTT,CASSLRGGEKLFF
.,TRBV27,TRBJ2-4,few,TGTGCCAGCAGTTTTCGGGGGGCGAGGGGGCAAAACATTCAGTACTTC,CASSFRGARGQNIQYF
.,TRBV5-1,TRBJ2-3,.,TGCGCCAGCAGCCCCCGGGCAGCTAGCACAGATACGCAGTATTTT,CASSPRAASTDTQYF
.,TRBV10-3,TRBJ2-7,few,TGTGCCATCAGTGATCCGAGCTCCTACGAGCAGTACTTC,CAISDPSSYEQYF
TRBD1,TRBV27,TRBJ2-1,many,TGTGCCAGCAGTTTGGGGACAGGGGGCAATGAGCAGTTCTTC,CASSLGTGGNEQFF
.,TRBV5-1,TRBJ2-7,.,TGCGCCAGCAGCATAACAAGCGGGCAGGAGCAGTACTTC,CASSITSGQEQYF
TRBD2,TRBV4-3,TRBJ2-1,.,TGCGCCAGCAGCCCCCGGCGGAGCGGGAGGGCCTGGAATGAGCAGTTCTTC,CASSPRRSGRAWNEQFF
TRBD2,TRBV6-1,TRBJ2-7,.,TGTGCCAGCAGTGAAGCGCTGTGGGAGGGCCTCTACGAGCAGTACTTC,CASSEALWEGLYEQYF
.,TRBV7-9,TRBJ2-3,.,TGTGCCAGCAGCTTATTTCTAGCCGCGCGCACAGATACGCAGTATTTT,CASSLFLAARTDTQYF
.,TRBV7-2,TRBJ2-3,.,TGTGCCAGCAGCTTAACGCAGGGAGCGGATACGCAGTATTTT,CASSLTQGADTQYF
.,TRBV6-5,TRBJ2-4,few,TGTGCCAGCAGTCTTCGGGGAAACATTCAGTACTTC,CASSLRGNIQYF
TRBD2,TRBV12-3/TRBV12-4,TRBJ2-1,.,TGTGCCAGCTCAGCGGGACTACGCGATGAGCAGTTCTTC,CASSAGLRDEQFF